What follows describes a single T cell receptor (beta chain). Its antigen is unidentified. The CDR3 sequence is 14 residues long. Germline V gives CDR1 SGHRS, CDR2 YFSETQ. V was cut by 0 bases and J by 2 bases, with 9 bases left in between. The entry originates in a study of cytomegalovirus exposure and HLA in healthy donors. Study-level points and caveats: When a later analysis compared HLA-associated TCR beta chains with equally common others, the HLA-associated chains turned out to be more clonally expanded and to have lower generation probabilities.

The PCR was carried out with 60 Vbeta primers and 13 Jbeta primers. Libraries were prepared by immunoSEQ multiplex PCR; TCRdb keeps only in-frame clonotypes and omits some of them. This table has some 120,000 clones, roughly 80% appearing once. The clonotype was recovered from a middle-aged man in good health and CMV-seronegative. Sample: PBMCs. The gene calls are TRBV5-1 and TRBJ2-7, with D tentatively TRBD2 (5 bases). In nucleotides, the CDR3 is TGCGCCAGCAGCTTGGATAGACTAACCTACGAGCAGTACTTC. It is translated as CASSLDRLTYEQYF.